The 4 T cell receptor beta chains listed next were all sequenced from one sample in a study of tumor-infiltrating lymphocytes in primary liver carcinoma. Total RNA (roughly 540 ng) served as template for TCR beta cDNA synthesis primed by a constant-region primer. Construction of TCR beta libraries relied on three successive nested multiplex PCR rounds employing slightly modified ARM-PCR. Amplification in the first two PCR rounds was performed using TRBV1-TRBV30 forward primers and a C-beta reverse primer for around 11 cycles each. MiXCR, applied by TCRdb to the multiplex PCR reads, yields one record per CDR3 protein. The data contain about 200,000 distinct CDR3 sequences, around four fifths of them seen just once; the ten biggest clones take up 15% to 20%. It was from around 18-30 mg of unsorted bulk tissue that RNA and DNA were co-extracted. The specimen was tumor tissue from primary liver carcinoma. The origin of the receptors is a middle-aged man with primary liver carcinoma and hepatitis B virus infection.

Remarks on this clonotype: As the CDR3 is not closed by the conserved phenylalanine or tryptophan, this likely results from a read error. This chain connects TRBV29-1 to TRBJ2-1, with 9 bases aligning to TRBD1. The end of the DNA is better explained by TRBJ2-7, so the J call may be wrong. Germline-derived CDR1 and CDR2 are SQVTM and ANQGSEA. This CDR3 region has 14 residues. CDR3 sequence (DNA): TGCAGCGGCTGGGGGGGACAGGGCTACAATGAGCAGTACTTA. Residues: CSGWGGQGYNEQYL.

On this clonotype itself: The CDR3 ends on some other residue instead of the conserved phenylalanine or tryptophan, so this is likely a read error. The genes are TRBV28 and TRBJ2-4; the D is unclear. This CDR3 region has 15 residues. The V gene's germline CDR1 is MDHEN and CDR2 SYDVKM. The CDR3 loop reads CASSPPGLARNIQYL. The CDR3 DNA reads as TGTGCCAGTAGCCCTCCCGGGTTGGCCAGAAACATTCAGTACCTT.

To note about this clonotype: Compared with germline, one end of the junction differs, possibly owing to a read error. The V and J genes are TRBV11-1 and TRBJ2-3; weak D call: TRBD2 (5 bases). Germline V CDR1 and CDR2: SGHAT, FQDESV (reference sequence). The CDR3 is 15 amino acids. The CDR3 region has the DNA TGTACCAGCAGTATGCCGAGGGAGAGCACAGATATGCAGTATTTT. Residues: CTSSMPRESTDMQYF.

Points on this clonotype: The junction and the germline gene differ at one end; a read error may be behind it. The chain has TRBV28 and TRBJ1-5; D is unclear. Germline-derived CDR1 and CDR2 are MDHEN and SYDVKM. This CDR3 is 12 amino acids long. The CDR3 DNA reads TGTGCCAGCAACAAAAGGGAACAGCCCCGGCATTTT. Protein sequence: CASNKREQPRHF. Combining the CDR3 with reference TRBV28 and TRBJ1-5 gives the whole variable domain DVKVTQSSRYLVKRTGEKVFLECVQDMDHENMFWYRQDPGLGLRLIYFSYDVKMKEKGDIPEGYSVSREKKERFSLILESASTNQTSMYLCASNKREQPRHFGDGTRLSIL.